Given below is one TCR beta chain in context. The CDR3 contains 13 residues. V lost 4 bases to trimming and J lost 2 bases, with 9 bases between them. Looked up from germline, CDR1 is LGHDT and CDR2 is YNNKEL (reference sequence). The record originates from a study of control samples from healthy donors and cancer patients. Clones were sequenced by immunoSEQ multiplex PCR, and TCRdb holds only the in-frame ones, with some missing. The sample holds approximately 110,000 clones; more than 85% are singletons and the top ten take 7.8%. The receptor was derived from a woman between 18 and 29 years old in good health. Sequences were obtained from blood. The chain links TRBV3-1 (or the pseudogene TRBV3-2) to TRBJ2-7; TRBD1 or TRBD2 may be the D gene (5 bases each). The DNA of the CDR3 is TGTGCCAGCAGCCGGGACGGACCCTACGAGCAGTACTTC. Translating gives CASSRDGPYEQYF.